A single sample gave rise to the 22 T cell receptor beta chains below, sequenced in a study of CD8 T cells in ankylosing spondylitis. MiXCR was run by TCRdb on the 5' RACE reads, yielding one entry per CDR3 protein. The repertoire consists of roughly 35,000 distinct CDR3 sequences, with approximately 15% occurring once and the leading ten covering 35% to 50%. The source material was blood. These receptors were collected from a male donor with ankylosing spondylitis or in good health (not recorded which).

The sample holds a few counts of this clonotype. This sequence joins TRBV28 and TRBJ2-7; TRBD2 matches 16 bases. The CDR3 sequence is 17 residues long. V lost 5 bases to trimming and J lost 5 bases; unmatched junction nucleotides: 9. Germline V gene sequence: CDR1 MDHEN, CDR2 SYDVKM. The chain's CDR3 is CASSPMGLAGGPNEQYF. Written as DNA, the CDR3 is TGTGCCAGCAGTCCCATGGGACTAGCGGGAGGGCCCAACGAGCAGTACTTC. Full variable domain (missing parts from reference TRBV28 and TRBJ2-7): DVKVTQSSRYLVKRTGEKVFLECVQDMDHENMFWYRQDPGLGLRLIYFSYDVKMKEKGDIPEGYSVSREKKERFSLILESASTNQTSMYLCASSPMGLAGGPNEQYFGPGTRLTVT.

The chain employs TRBV7-9 and TRBJ2-3; 10 bases map to TRBD1. The J segment lost 2 bases and the V segment lost 5 bases, leaving 4 bases of the junction unmatched. CDR3 length: 15 amino acids. Germline CDR1 reads SEHNR; CDR2 reads FQNEAQ (reference sequence). The CDR3 here is CASSAGTGDTDTQYF. The CDR3 DNA follows: TGTGCCAGCAGCGCCGGGACAGGGGACACAGATACGCAGTATTTT.

The chain couples TRBV12-3 or TRBV12-4 to TRBJ1-1; D ambiguous. The CDR3 is made up of 14 amino acids. V dropped 7 bases and J dropped 4 bases, with 16 bases sitting between them. The CDR3 DNA reads TGTGCCAGCACCGCCCTAGGTGGGGTCACTGAAGCTTTCTTT. Protein sequence: CASTALGGVTEAFF.

The CDR3 region has the DNA TGTGCCAGCAGTTTACGGACAGGGGGCAATGAGCAGTTCTTC. Translated, it gives CASSLRTGGNEQFF. The chain combines TRBV28 with TRBJ2-1; TRBD1 matches 10 bases. CDR1 is MDHEN and CDR2 is SYDVKM in the germline V gene. The CDR3 loop spans 14 amino acids. V shed 2 bases and J 6 bases; nucleotides not matched to a gene: 1.

This rearrangement joins TRBV4-2 to TRBJ2-3; 9 nucleotides align to TRBD1. The CDR3 extends over 17 amino acids. The ends lost 4 bases at V and 6 bases at J; junction bases unmatched: 14. Per the germline V gene, CDR1 is LGHNA and CDR2 is YNFKEQ. The CDR3 reads CASSPHSGTGSRDTQYF. The CDR3 DNA follows: TGTGCCAGCAGCCCTCATTCCGGGACAGGGTCAAGGGATACGCAGTATTTT.

The gene calls are TRBV24-1 and TRBJ2-2, with D possibly being TRBD2 (6 bases). The V and J ends lost 6 bases and 9 bases respectively, with 16 bases between them. The length of the CDR3 is 14 residues. The germline CDR1 and CDR2 sequences are KGHDR and SFDVKD. This chain's CDR3 is CATSRDSIYRELFF. CDR3 DNA: TGTGCCACCAGTAGGGACTCCATCTACCGGGAGCTGTTTTTT.

The chain uses TRBV5-5 and TRBJ2-1; D not certain. V lost 3 bases to trimming and J lost 7 bases, with 17 bases between them. This CDR3 has 15 residues. CDR1 and CDR2 from the germline V gene are SGHKS and YYEKEE (reference sequence). Here the CDR3 DNA reads TGTGCCAGCAGCTCCCGACCAGCCCAAGGGAATGAGCAGTTCTTC. Translating gives CASSSRPAQGNEQFF.

This clonotype was counted a few times. The CDR3 is CASSQVGRAKEQYF. CDR3 nucleotides: TGTGCCAGCAGCCAAGTCGGGAGGGCCAAAGAGCAGTACTTC. This chain connects TRBV3-1 to TRBJ2-7, with 8 bases lining up with TRBD2. The CDR3 extends over 14 amino acids. Germline V lookup: CDR1 LGHDT, CDR2 YNNKEL (reference sequence). The ends lost 1 base at V and 7 bases at J; junction bases unmatched: 6.

This chain uses TRBV12-3 or TRBV12-4 with TRBJ2-1; D unclear. V shed 6 bases and J shed 5 bases, with 14 bases lying between them. The CDR3 has 14 residues. CDR3 sequence: CASSPINSNNEQFF. The CDR3 nucleotides are TGTGCCAGCAGCCCTATAAACAGTAACAATGAGCAGTTCTTC.

This clonotype came up a few times. The gene calls are TRBV12-3 or TRBV12-4 and TRBJ2-1; D is perhaps TRBD2 (6 bases). V was cut by 5 bases and J by 5 bases, with 22 bases left in between. The CDR3 is 17 amino acids. CDR3 DNA sequence: TGTGCCAGCAGTCGAACAAGAGGCGTGGGGGGAAACAATGAGCAGTTCTTC. Protein product: CASSRTRGVGGNNEQFF.

In its sample, this clonotype was seen a few times. The V gene is TRBV4-3, the J gene TRBJ2-7; 7 nucleotides agree with TRBD2. The CDR3 loop spans 17 amino acids. Germline-derived CDR1 and CDR2 are LGHNA and YSLEER. After removal of 4 bases from V and 2 bases from J, the junction contained 14 bases not matched to a gene. CDR3 coding DNA: TGCGCCAGCAGCCCCTATGGGGGAGGGAGAGGTGCCTACGAGCAGTACTTC. Protein product: CASSPYGGGRGAYEQYF.

The chain joins TRBV25-1 to TRBJ2-2; the D call may be TRBD1 or TRBD2 (5 bases each). Germline V gives CDR1 MGHDK, CDR2 SYGVNS. This CDR3 comprises 17 residues. The V end lost 2 bases, the J end lost 6 bases, and 19 bases lay between the germline ends. The CDR3 reads CASSEGWAGSGAGELFF. DNA of the CDR3: TGTGCCAGCAGTGAAGGCTGGGCAGGGAGTGGGGCCGGGGAGCTGTTTTTT.

The rearrangement uses TRBV20-1 and TRBJ1-4, with TRBD1 matching 7 bases. J lost 10 bases, V lost 1 base, and 12 bases had no gene match. This CDR3 is built from 15 residues. The germline gives CDR1 DFQATT, CDR2 SNEGSKA (reference sequence). The CDR3 loop reads CSARASSGTAGKLFF. DNA of the CDR3: TGCAGTGCTAGAGCTTCTAGCGGGACAGCGGGAAAACTGTTTTTT.

V gene TRBV6-2 or TRBV6-3 combines with J gene TRBJ2-6; 7 nucleotides agree with TRBD1. The CDR3 consists of 15 residues. The germline CDR1 and CDR2 sequences are MNHEY and SVGEGT. The V gene end was trimmed by 9 bases and the J gene end by 2 bases; junction bases not matched to a gene: 7. For the CDR3, the DNA is TGTGCCAGTAAATTAGGGGGCGCTGGGGCCAACGTCCTGACTTTC. Encoded protein: CASKLGGAGANVLTF.

This clonotype was seen at least ten times. The chain links TRBV7-9 to TRBJ1-4; the match to TRBD1 covers 10 bases. From germline, CDR1 is SEHNR and CDR2 FQNEAQ (reference sequence). Germline trimming cut 5 bases from V and 8 bases from J; bases unmatched to any gene: 5. The CDR3 length is 14 residues. CDR3 nucleotide sequence: TGTGCCAGCAGCCTCCGGGACAGGGGAGAAAAACTGTTTTTT. It codes for CASSLRDRGEKLFF.

This sequence joins TRBV20-1 and TRBJ2-3, with TRBD2 identical over 11 bases. Germline lookup yields CDR1 DFQATT and CDR2 SNEGSKA (reference sequence). V was pared by 2 bases and J by 3 bases, with 19 bases of the junction left unmatched. This CDR3 contains 20 residues. The CDR3 DNA reads as TGCAGTGCTAGACTAGCGGGGGGCCCGAACGACCCCCCTATTACAGATACGCAGTATTTT. Protein product: CSARLAGGPNDPPITDTQYF.

This clonotype has more than one count but fewer than ten. CDR3 DNA: TGCAGTGCTAGAGATGCGGGTTTCAATCAGCCCCAGCATTTT. Its protein product is CSARDAGFNQPQHF. The gene calls are TRBV20-1 and TRBJ1-5; D remains unclear. Trimming removed 0 bases from V and 3 bases from J, with 9 bases in between. Germline V gives CDR1 DFQATT, CDR2 SNEGSKA (reference sequence). CDR3 size: 14 residues.

The CDR3 here is CASSDGPDGTGELFF. The CDR3 DNA reads TGTGCCAGCAGTGACGGGCCCGATGGCACCGGGGAGCTGTTTTTT. V and J are TRBV6-4 and TRBJ2-2; the D is unclear. Germline CDR1 is MRHNA and CDR2 is SNTAGT. V was trimmed by 2 bases and J by 4 bases, leaving 11 bases between them. CDR3 length: 15 amino acids.

This clonotype was counted a few times. The chain joins TRBV5-6 to TRBJ2-7; D ambiguous. The CDR3 length is 15 residues. Germline values: CDR1 SGHDT, CDR2 YYEEEE. Trimming took 0 bases from V and 4 from J, leaving 14 bases between them. Here the CDR3 DNA reads TGTGCCAGCAGCTTGGGAGTCACAACACCATACGAGCAGTACTTC. As protein: CASSLGVTTPYEQYF.

This clonotype has a handful of counts. V is TRBV15 and J is TRBJ2-3; TRBD2 matches 8 bases. CDR1 and CDR2 (germline): LNHNV, YYDKDF (reference sequence). There are 14 residues in the CDR3. V trimming: 5 bases; J trimming: 1 base; junction bases outside the gene matches: 2. CDR3 in amino acids: CATSWGLGTDTQYF. The CDR3 coding sequence is TGTGCCACCAGCTGGGGACTAGGCACAGATACGCAGTATTTT.

A few counts support this clonotype. The rearrangement links TRBV27 to TRBJ2-3; possibly TRBD1 for D (5 bases). V lost 4 bases and J lost 3, with 11 bases in between. The CDR3 has 14 amino acids. The germline gives CDR1 MNHEY, CDR2 SMNVEV (reference sequence). The CDR3, as DNA: TGTGCCAGCAGTTCGCAGGGAAGAACAGATACGCAGTATTTT. Amino acids: CASSSQGRTDTQYF.

The rearrangement links TRBV9 to TRBJ1-1; D uncertain. Germline lookup yields CDR1 SGDLS and CDR2 YYNGEE. The CDR3 has 13 residues. Trimming shortened V by 3 bases and J by 4 bases, and 10 bases separated the two germline ends. The CDR3: CASSGTSPTEAFF. The CDR3 nucleotides are TGTGCCAGCAGCGGGACGTCTCCCACTGAAGCTTTCTTT.